Listed below are T cell receptor beta chains from one sample, sequenced in a study of T cells in Graves' hyperthyroidism and ophthalmopathy. TCRdb called the multiplex PCR reads again in MiXCR, with one record for every CDR3 protein. Seen here are around 300,000 distinct CDR3 sequences, roughly 20% observed once, and the top ten hold about 60%. The material sequenced was blood. Receptor source: a man aged 30-40 years with Graves' ophthalmopathy. CDR3s include the opening cysteine and the closing phenylalanine or tryptophan.

j_call: TRBJ2-7; v_call: TRBV18; cdr3_aa: CASSTKSGGPGSYEQYF
j_call: TRBJ2-5; v_call: TRBV3-1; cdr3_aa: CASSTHRQGTKETQYF
j_call: TRBJ1-5; v_call: TRBV20-1; cdr3_aa: CSALGTKVLSNQPQHF
j_call: TRBJ1-2; v_call: TRBV30; cdr3_aa: CAWTGVANYGYTF
j_call: TRBJ2-2; v_call: TRBV5-1; cdr3_aa: CASSGPGQRGAGELFF
j_call: TRBJ1-3; v_call: TRBV7-9; cdr3_aa: CAVGDPGTSPSSGNTIYF
j_call: TRBJ2-3; v_call: TRBV3-1; cdr3_aa: CASSQPPRDTQYF
j_call: TRBJ1-4; v_call: TRBV6-2/TRBV6-3; cdr3_aa: CASSYLTSELFF
j_call: TRBJ1-1; v_call: TRBV27; cdr3_aa: CASSLGSWNTEAFF
j_call: TRBJ2-3; v_call: TRBV18; cdr3_aa: CASSPASTDTQYF
j_call: TRBJ1-2; v_call: TRBV29-1; cdr3_aa: CSVQITLSYGYTF
j_call: TRBJ2-7; v_call: TRBV29-1; cdr3_aa: CSVEGISSGSYEQYF
j_call: TRBJ2-7; v_call: TRBV27; cdr3_aa: CASRPGQGTYEQYF
j_call: TRBJ1-1; v_call: TRBV11-2; cdr3_aa: CASSPGQAGAGTEAFF
j_call: TRBJ2-5; v_call: TRBV7-8; cdr3_aa: CASSLSTQGSLQETQYF
j_call: TRBJ2-2; v_call: TRBV28; cdr3_aa: CASSLAGSIGELFF
j_call: TRBJ2-6; v_call: TRBV5-1; cdr3_aa: CASSLRGTGFSGANVLTF
j_call: TRBJ1-4; v_call: TRBV12-3/TRBV12-4; cdr3_aa: CASRWGAEEKLFF
j_call: TRBJ1-3; v_call: TRBV6-6; cdr3_aa: CASSYSQQGPGNTIYF
j_call: TRBJ1-5; v_call: TRBV9; cdr3_aa: CASSVGIHNQPQHF